This T cell receptor beta chain was identified in a study of vaccination effects on CD4 cells after COVID-19. A note on this clone: Antigen: not known.

Sequencing was performed with immunoSEQ multiplex PCR; in TCRdb, only in-frame clones are kept and a portion is missing. The sample has about 27,000 clones, over 65% seen once. With the ViraFEST assay, the study expanded antigen-specific CD4+ T cells using viral peptide pools, then sequenced them. Researchers isolated CD4+ T cells once less than twelve days of culture had elapsed. Vaccinated participants had no history of SARS-CoV-2 infection and tested negative for nucleocapsid antibodies. Two million PBMC per well were cultured with around 10 IU/ml IL-2 and approximately 9.1 ug/ml peptides. On day 3 and again on day 7, half the medium was replaced with IL-2 medium. The clonotype originates from a human donor who received a COVID-19 vaccine. Material: CD4+ T cells from PBMCs cultured with HCoV-NL63 spike peptides, obtained before COVID-19 vaccination.

CDR3 DNA: TGTGCCAGCAGCTTGGGCAGGGGACAGGGTTCCGGCTACACCTTC. Translating gives CASSLGRGQGSGYTF. The gene calls are TRBV5-5 and TRBJ1-2, with 9 bases aligning to TRBD1. The CDR3 totals 15 residues. Germline V lookup: CDR1 SGHKS, CDR2 YYEKEE (reference sequence). The J segment lost 8 bases and the V segment lost 0 bases, leaving 8 bases of the junction unmatched.